This TCR beta chain was captured in a study of CD8 T cells in Susac syndrome. A few counts support this clonotype. V was trimmed by 3 bases and J by 5 bases, leaving 10 bases between them. CDR1 and CDR2 (germline): KGHSH, LQKENI. The CDR3 covers 13 residues. RNA totalling roughly 0.5 to 1 ug underwent reverse transcription with random hexamers. Via MiXCR, TCRdb re-called the immunoSEQ multiplex PCR reads, giving one row per CDR3 protein. Of approximately 100,000 distinct CDR3 sequences in the sample, 90% to 96% are singletons; the top ten hold about 0.1%. The origin of this receptor is a human donor in good health. This chain joins TRBV18 and TRBJ2-5; D possibly corresponds to TRBD2 (6 bases). The sample comprised CD4+ T cells from PBMCs. The CDR3 loop is CASSPPRGETQYF. CDR3 coding DNA: TGTGCCAGCTCACCGCCTCGGGGGGAGACCCAGTACTTC.